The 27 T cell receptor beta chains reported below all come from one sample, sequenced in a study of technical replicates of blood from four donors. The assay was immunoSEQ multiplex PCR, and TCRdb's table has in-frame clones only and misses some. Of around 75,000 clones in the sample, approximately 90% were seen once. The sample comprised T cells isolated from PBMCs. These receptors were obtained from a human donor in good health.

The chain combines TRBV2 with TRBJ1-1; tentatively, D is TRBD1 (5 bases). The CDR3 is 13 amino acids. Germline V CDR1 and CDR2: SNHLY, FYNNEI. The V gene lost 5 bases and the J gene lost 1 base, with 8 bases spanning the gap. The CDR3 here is CASSLTGNTEAFF. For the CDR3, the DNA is TGTGCCAGCAGTCTTACAGGGAACACTGAAGCTTTCTTT.

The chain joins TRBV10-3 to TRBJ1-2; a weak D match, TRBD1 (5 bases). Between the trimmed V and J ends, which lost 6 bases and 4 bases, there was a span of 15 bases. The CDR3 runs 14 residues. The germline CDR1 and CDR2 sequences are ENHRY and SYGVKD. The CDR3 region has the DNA TGTGCCATCAGAGACAGTGGAGGGACCTATGGCTACACCTTC. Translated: CAIRDSGGTYGYTF.

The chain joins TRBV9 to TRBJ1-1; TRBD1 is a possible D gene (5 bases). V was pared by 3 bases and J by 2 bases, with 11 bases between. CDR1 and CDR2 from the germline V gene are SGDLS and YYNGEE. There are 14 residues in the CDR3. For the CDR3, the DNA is TGTGCCAGCAGCGAAAGGGGTTTTAACACTGAAGCTTTCTTT. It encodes CASSERGFNTEAFF.

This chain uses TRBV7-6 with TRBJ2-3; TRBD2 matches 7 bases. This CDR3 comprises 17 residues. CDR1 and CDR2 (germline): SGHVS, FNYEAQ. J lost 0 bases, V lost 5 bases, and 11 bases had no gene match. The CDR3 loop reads CASSPRGDSSSTDTQYF. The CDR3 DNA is TGTGCCAGCAGCCCCCGGGGGGACTCCTCTAGCACAGATACGCAGTATTTT.

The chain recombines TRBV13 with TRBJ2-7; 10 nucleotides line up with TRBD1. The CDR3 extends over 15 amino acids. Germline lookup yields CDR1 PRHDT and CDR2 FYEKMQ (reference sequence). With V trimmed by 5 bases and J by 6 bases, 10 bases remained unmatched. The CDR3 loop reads CASSISGTGALEQYF. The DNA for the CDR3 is TGTGCCAGCAGCATCTCCGGGACAGGGGCCCTCGAGCAGTACTTC.

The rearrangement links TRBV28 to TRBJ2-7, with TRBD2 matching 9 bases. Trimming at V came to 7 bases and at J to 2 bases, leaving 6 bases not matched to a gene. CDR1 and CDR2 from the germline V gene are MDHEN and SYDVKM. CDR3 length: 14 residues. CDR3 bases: TGTGCCAGCACCTCTAGCGGGACTACCTACGAGCAGTACTTC. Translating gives CASTSSGTTYEQYF.

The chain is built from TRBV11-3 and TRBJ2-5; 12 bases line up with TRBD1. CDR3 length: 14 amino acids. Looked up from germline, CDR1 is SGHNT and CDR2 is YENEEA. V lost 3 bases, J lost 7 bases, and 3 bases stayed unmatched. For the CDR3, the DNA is TGTGCCAGCAGCTTGGGACAGGGGGCTGGGACCCAGTACTTC. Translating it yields CASSLGQGAGTQYF.

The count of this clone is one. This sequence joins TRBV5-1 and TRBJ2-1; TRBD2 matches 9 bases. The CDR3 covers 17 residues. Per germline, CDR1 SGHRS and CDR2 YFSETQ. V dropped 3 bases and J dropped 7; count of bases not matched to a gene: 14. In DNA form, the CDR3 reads TGCGCCAGCAGCTGGGCGACTAGCGGAGACGGGGGGAATGAGCAGTTCTTC. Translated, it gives CASSWATSGDGGNEQFF.

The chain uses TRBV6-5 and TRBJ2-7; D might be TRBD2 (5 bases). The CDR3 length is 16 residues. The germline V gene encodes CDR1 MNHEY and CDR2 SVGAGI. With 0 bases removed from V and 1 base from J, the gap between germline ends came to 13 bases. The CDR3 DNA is TGTGCCAGCAGTTACTCGTTAGGAGGCCCATCCTACGAGCAGTACTTC. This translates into CASSYSLGGPSYEQYF.

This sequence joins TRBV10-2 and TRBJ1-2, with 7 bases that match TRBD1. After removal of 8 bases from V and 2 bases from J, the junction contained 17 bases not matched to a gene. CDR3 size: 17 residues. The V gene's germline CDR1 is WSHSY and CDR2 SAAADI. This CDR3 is CASCHITGTAGNYGYTF. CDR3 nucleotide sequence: TGCGCCAGCTGTCACATAACCGGGACAGCTGGGAACTATGGCTACACCTTC.

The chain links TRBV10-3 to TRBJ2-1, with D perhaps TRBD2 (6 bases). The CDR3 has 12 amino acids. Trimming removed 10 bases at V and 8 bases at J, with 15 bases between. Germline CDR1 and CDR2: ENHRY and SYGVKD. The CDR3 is CATRREVDEQFF. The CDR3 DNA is TGTGCCACCCGGCGGGAAGTCGATGAGCAGTTCTTC.

DNA for the CDR3: TGCAGCGTTGGAACTGAGCTCTACGAGCAGTACTTC. The encoded protein is CSVGTELYEQYF. The chain joins TRBV29-1 to TRBJ2-7; D is uncertain. The CDR3 runs 12 residues. CDR1 and CDR2 from the germline V gene are SQVTM and ANQGSEA. V shed 4 bases and J shed 3 bases, with 10 bases lying between them.

In DNA form, the CDR3 reads TGTGCCAGCAGCTTGGTGGCAGGGGGAAGTTATTATAATTCACCCCTCCACTTT. This sequence encodes CASSLVAGGSYYNSPLHF. This sequence joins TRBV5-8 and TRBJ1-6; 7 bases fit TRBD1. The CDR3 extends over 18 amino acids. Germline values: CDR1 SGHTS, CDR2 YDEGEE. V was pared by 0 bases and J by 4 bases, with 10 bases of the junction left unmatched.

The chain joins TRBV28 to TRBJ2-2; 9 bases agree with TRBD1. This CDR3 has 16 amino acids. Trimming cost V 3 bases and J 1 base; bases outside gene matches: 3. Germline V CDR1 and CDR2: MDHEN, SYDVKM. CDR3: CASSLAGQGNTGELFF. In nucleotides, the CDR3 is TGTGCCAGCAGTTTGGCGGGACAGGGGAACACCGGGGAGCTGTTTTTT.

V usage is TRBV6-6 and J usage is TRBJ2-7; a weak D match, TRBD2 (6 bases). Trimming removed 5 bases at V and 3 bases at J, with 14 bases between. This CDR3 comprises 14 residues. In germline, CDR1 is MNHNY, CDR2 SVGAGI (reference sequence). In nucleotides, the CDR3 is TGTGCCAGCAGTGTCCTAGCGCCAAACTACGAGCAGTACTTC. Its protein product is CASSVLAPNYEQYF.

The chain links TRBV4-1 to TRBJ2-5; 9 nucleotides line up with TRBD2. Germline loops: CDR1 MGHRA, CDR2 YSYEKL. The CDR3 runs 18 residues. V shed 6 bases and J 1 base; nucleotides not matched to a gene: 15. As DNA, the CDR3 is TGCGCCAGCAGTCCCTCCGCCTTAGCGGGGGAACTCCAAGAGACCCAGTACTTC. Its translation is CASSPSALAGELQETQYF.

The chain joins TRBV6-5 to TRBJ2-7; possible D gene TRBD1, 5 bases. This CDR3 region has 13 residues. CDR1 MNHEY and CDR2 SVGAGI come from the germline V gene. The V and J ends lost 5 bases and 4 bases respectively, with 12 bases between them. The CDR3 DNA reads TGTGCCAGCAGTAGACAGACCGGGTACGAGCAGTACTTC. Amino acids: CASSRQTGYEQYF.

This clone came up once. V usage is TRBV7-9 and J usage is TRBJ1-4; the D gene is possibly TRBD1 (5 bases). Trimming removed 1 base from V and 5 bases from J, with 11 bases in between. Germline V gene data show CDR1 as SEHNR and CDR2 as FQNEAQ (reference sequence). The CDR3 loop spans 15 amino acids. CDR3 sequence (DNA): TGTGCCAGCAGCTTAGGAGCCGGGGGGAATGAAAAACTGTTTTTT. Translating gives CASSLGAGGNEKLFF. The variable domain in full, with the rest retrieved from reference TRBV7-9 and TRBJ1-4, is DTGVSQNPRHKITKRGQNVTFRCDPISEHNRLYWYRQTLGQGPEFLTYFQNEAQLEKSRLLSDRFSAERPKGSFSTLEIQRTEQGDSAMYLCASSLGAGGNEKLFFGSGTQLSVL.

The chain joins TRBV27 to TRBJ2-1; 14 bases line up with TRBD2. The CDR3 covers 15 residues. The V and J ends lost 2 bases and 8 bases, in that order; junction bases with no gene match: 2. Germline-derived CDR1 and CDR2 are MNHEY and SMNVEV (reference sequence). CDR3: CASSLGTSGSDEQFF. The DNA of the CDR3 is TGTGCCAGCAGTTTAGGGACTAGCGGGAGTGATGAGCAGTTCTTC.

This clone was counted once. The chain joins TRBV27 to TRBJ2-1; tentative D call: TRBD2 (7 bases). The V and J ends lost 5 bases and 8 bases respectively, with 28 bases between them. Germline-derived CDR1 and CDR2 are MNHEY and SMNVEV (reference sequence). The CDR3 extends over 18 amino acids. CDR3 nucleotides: TGTGCCAGCAGTCTCCACCCTAGCGGACACATGCCAGGGGATGAGCAGTTCTTC. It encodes CASSLHPSGHMPGDEQFF.

CDR3 residues: CASSQVFIRGSGAPETQYF. The CDR3 nucleotides are TGCGCCAGCAGCCAAGTGTTCATCCGTGGATCAGGGGCGCCCGAGACCCAGTACTTC. This chain joins TRBV4-1 and TRBJ2-5; maybe TRBD1 (6 bases). CDR3 length equals 19 residues. Germline lookup yields CDR1 MGHRA and CDR2 YSYEKL. V gave up 1 base and J gave up 5 bases, with 26 bases separating them.

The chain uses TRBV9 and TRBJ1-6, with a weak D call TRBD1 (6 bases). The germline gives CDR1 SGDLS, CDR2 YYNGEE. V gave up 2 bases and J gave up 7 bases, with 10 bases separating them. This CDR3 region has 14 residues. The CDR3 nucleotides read TGTGCCAGCAGCGTCCCAGGGACAAATTCACCCCTCCACTTT. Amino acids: CASSVPGTNSPLHF.

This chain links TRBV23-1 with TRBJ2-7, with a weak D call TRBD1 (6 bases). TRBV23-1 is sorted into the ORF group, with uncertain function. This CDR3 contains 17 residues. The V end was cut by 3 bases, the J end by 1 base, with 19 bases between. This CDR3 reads CASSHHVRQVPSYEQYF. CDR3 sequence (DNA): TGCGCCAGCAGTCACCACGTGAGACAGGTGCCTTCCTACGAGCAGTACTTC.

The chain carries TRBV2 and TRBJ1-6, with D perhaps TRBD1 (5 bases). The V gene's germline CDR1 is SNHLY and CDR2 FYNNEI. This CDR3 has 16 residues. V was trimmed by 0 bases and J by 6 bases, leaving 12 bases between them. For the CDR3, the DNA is TGTGCCAGCAGTGAAGCCTTCGGGGGTAGTAATTCACCCCTCCACTTT. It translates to CASSEAFGGSNSPLHF.

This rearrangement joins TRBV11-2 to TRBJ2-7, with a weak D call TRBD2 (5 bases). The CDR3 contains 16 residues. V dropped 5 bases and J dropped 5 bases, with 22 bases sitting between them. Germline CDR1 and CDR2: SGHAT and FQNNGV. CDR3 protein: CASSERSQLFLDEQYF. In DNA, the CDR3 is TGTGCCAGCAGCGAGCGGTCTCAACTTTTCCTAGACGAGCAGTACTTC. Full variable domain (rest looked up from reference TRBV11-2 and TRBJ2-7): EAGVAQSPRYKIIEKRQSVAFWCNPISGHATLYWYQQILGQGPKLLIQFQNNGVVDDSQLPKDRFSAERLKGVDSTLKIQPAKLEDSAVYLCASSERSQLFLDEQYFGPGTRLTVT.

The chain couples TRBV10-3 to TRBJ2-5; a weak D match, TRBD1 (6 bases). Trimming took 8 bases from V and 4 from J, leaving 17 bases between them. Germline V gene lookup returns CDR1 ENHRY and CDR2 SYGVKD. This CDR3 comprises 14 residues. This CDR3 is CAIAAGVGGETQYF. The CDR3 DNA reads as TGTGCCATCGCTGCAGGGGTAGGAGGAGAGACCCAGTACTTC.

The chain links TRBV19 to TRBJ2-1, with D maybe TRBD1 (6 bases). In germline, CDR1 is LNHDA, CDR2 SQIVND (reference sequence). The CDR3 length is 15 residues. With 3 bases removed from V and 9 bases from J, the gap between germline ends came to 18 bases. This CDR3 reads CASSIGRQGLGEQFF. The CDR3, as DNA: TGTGCCAGTAGTATCGGTCGGCAGGGGTTAGGTGAGCAGTTCTTC. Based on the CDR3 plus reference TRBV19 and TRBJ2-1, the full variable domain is DGGITQSPKYLFRKEGQNVTLSCEQNLNHDAMYWYRQDPGQGLRLIYYSQIVNDFQKGDIAEGYSVSREKKESFPLTVTSAQKNPTAFYLCASSIGRQGLGEQFFGPGTRLTVL.